This entry lists 24 T cell receptor beta chains sequenced from one sample in a study of T cell repertoires in cytomegalovirus infection (dated by TCRdb to between 2019 and 2020). What these receptors recognize is not known. The sequencer listed for this sample is Illumina HiSeq 1500. The public reads were reprocessed in TCRdb via fastp at Q25 and MiXCR, keeping in-frame beta chains. Duplicate CDR3 protein sequences are folded into a single record with the most common DNA and genes. Within this sample are roughly 90,000 distinct CDR3 sequences, with over 25% of them counted one time only. The leading ten clones occupy roughly 70% of the sample. This specimen's treatment or condition label, interpreted: in vitro stimulation with specific CMV peptide epitopes to enrich CMV-specific T cells. The sample consisted of CD8+ T cells from cultured PBMCs, taken from culture after CMV antigen stimulation. These receptor sequences come from a human donor in good health (CMV status not recorded). Some clones in this sample may be carry-over from other donors' samples.

This clonotype was found a few times. The V and J genes are TRBV5-4 and TRBJ2-5; 12 positions agree with TRBD2. The CDR3 length is 15 residues. V shed 4 bases and J 2 bases; nucleotides not matched to a gene: 3. Germline V gives CDR1 SGHNT, CDR2 YYREEE (reference sequence). The CDR3 nucleotides read TGTGCCAGCAGCCGGACTAGCGGGGTGCAAGAGACCCAGTACTTC. Amino acid sequence: CASSRTSGVQETQYF.

This chain connects TRBV10-3 to TRBJ2-1, with 13 bases fitting TRBD2. The V segment lost 1 base and the J segment 1 base; nucleotides outside the gene matches: 7. Germline V lookup: CDR1 ENHRY, CDR2 SYGVKD. The CDR3 extends over 19 amino acids. The CDR3 nucleotides are TGTGCCATCAGTGAGTACGAACTAGCGGGGGGGGCGTCCTACAATGAGCAGTTCTTC. Translation gives CAISEYELAGGASYNEQFF.

The V call is TRBV18, the J call TRBJ1-5; no clear D. Germline V lookup: CDR1 KGHSH, CDR2 LQKENI. This CDR3 is 16 amino acids long. Trimming removed 3 bases at V and 4 bases at J, with 16 bases between. CDR3 residues: CASSPQGVIGNQPQHF. CDR3 coding DNA: TGTGCCAGCTCACCCCAAGGAGTTATAGGGAATCAGCCCCAGCATTTT.

Many counts were recorded for this clonotype. The V and J genes are TRBV6-5 and TRBJ1-2; 9 bases fit TRBD1. Germline values: CDR1 MNHEY, CDR2 SVGAGI. V lost 0 bases and J lost 1; bases outside the gene matches: 12. The CDR3 runs to 19 residues. The CDR3 coding sequence is TGTGCCAGCAGTTACTCAAGACCTGGGACAGGGAAGTATAACTATGGCTACACCTTC. Protein sequence: CASSYSRPGTGKYNYGYTF.

The chain recombines TRBV7-6 with TRBJ2-3; 11 positions agree with TRBD2. The CDR3 contains 16 residues. The V and J ends lost 3 bases and 0 bases, in that order; junction bases with no gene match: 2. Germline V lookup: CDR1 SGHVS, CDR2 FNYEAQ. In DNA, the CDR3 is TGTGCCAGCAGCTTCCGACTAGCGGGGAGCACAGATACGCAGTATTTT. Translating it yields CASSFRLAGSTDTQYF.

This clonotype was recorded many times. V usage is TRBV11-2 and J usage is TRBJ2-2; possible D gene TRBD2, 6 bases. The CDR3 has 14 amino acids. The V gene's germline CDR1 is SGHAT and CDR2 FQNNGV. The V and J ends lost 5 bases and 2 bases respectively, with 9 bases between them. CDR3 coding DNA: TGTGCCAGCAGCCGGAGGGGAAACACCGGGGAGCTGTTTTTT. Its translation is CASSRRGNTGELFF.

The V and J genes are TRBV6-5 and TRBJ2-2; TRBD1 is a possible D gene (5 bases). The germline gives CDR1 MNHEY, CDR2 SVGAGI. This CDR3 comprises 16 residues. Between the trimmed V and J ends, which lost 4 bases and 3 bases, there was a span of 15 bases. The CDR3 here is CASSSTVAGYTGELFF. The CDR3 region has the DNA TGTGCCAGCAGTTCCACGGTGGCAGGGTACACCGGGGAGCTGTTTTTT.

V is TRBV6-6 and J is TRBJ1-5; no definite D call. Germline CDR1 MNHNY, CDR2 SVGAGI (reference sequence). The CDR3 is made up of 11 amino acids. With 2 bases removed from V and 16 bases from J, the gap between germline ends came to 12 bases. This chain's CDR3 is CASSYGPDGHF. The CDR3 DNA sequence: TGTGCCAGCAGTTACGGTCCAGACGGTCATTTT.

V usage is TRBV5-3 and J usage is TRBJ1-1, with a possible D match to TRBD1 (5 bases). TRBV5-3 is placed among ORFs of uncertain function. This CDR3 comprises 15 residues. V lost 9 bases and J lost 0, with 18 bases in between. This CDR3 is CANSLQAGLNTEAFF. CDR3 nucleotide sequence: TGTGCCAACAGCTTACAGGCGGGGCTGAACACTGAAGCTTTCTTT.

There are many counts of this clonotype. This sequence joins TRBV5-4 and TRBJ2-7, with 11 positions matching TRBD1. The CDR3 totals 15 residues. The junction had 6 bases not matched to a gene; V was cut back by 3 bases and J by 4 bases. Germline values: CDR1 SGHNT, CDR2 YYREEE (reference sequence). CDR3: CASSSPGQGVYEQYF. CDR3 DNA: TGTGCCAGCAGCTCCCCGGGACAGGGGGTTTACGAGCAGTACTTC. Full variable domain (rest looked up from reference TRBV5-4 and TRBJ2-7): ETGVTQSPTHLIKTRGQQVTLRCSSQSGHNTVSWYQQALGQGPQFIFQYYREEENGRGNFPPRFSGLQFPNYSSELNVNALELDDSALYLCASSSPGQGVYEQYFGPGTRLTVT.

The J gene is TRBJ2-7, the V gene TRBV23-1; TRBD1 matches at 7 bases. TRBV23-1 is an ORF, with its function uncertain. V dropped 3 bases and J dropped 2; count of bases not matched to a gene: 13. The CDR3 consists of 17 residues. The CDR3 is CASSQGPGTAWTYEQYF. CDR3 DNA: TGCGCCAGCAGTCAGGGACCCGGGACAGCCTGGACCTACGAGCAGTACTTC.

This clonotype was detected only a few times. The chain combines TRBV7-6 with TRBJ2-5, with TRBD1 matching over 7 bases. The CDR3 length is 15 residues. V lost 3 bases and J lost 4; bases outside the gene matches: 8. From germline, CDR1 is SGHVS and CDR2 FNYEAQ. The CDR3 spells CASSLKTGTGETQYF. CDR3 coding DNA: TGTGCCAGCAGCTTGAAGACAGGGACGGGAGAGACCCAGTACTTC.

This clonotype was picked up many times. The chain combines TRBV7-9 with TRBJ1-4; D is unresolved. Germline lookup yields CDR1 SEHNR and CDR2 FQNEAQ (reference sequence). The V end lost 1 base, the J end lost 3 bases, and 3 bases lay between the germline ends. This CDR3 is 13 amino acids long. The CDR3 spells CASSLVPNEKLFF. DNA of the CDR3: TGTGCCAGCAGCTTAGTTCCTAATGAAAAACTGTTTTTT.

This clonotype was seen at least ten times. The rearrangement joins TRBV7-2 to TRBJ1-2; the D gene is possibly TRBD1 (5 bases). Germline CDR1 is SGHTA and CDR2 is FQGNSA. Trimming cost V 5 bases and J 1 base, with 11 bases left between them. This CDR3 spans 14 amino acids. CDR3 region: CASSPGPSNYGYTF. CDR3 bases: TGTGCCAGCAGCCCGGGACCTAGTAACTATGGCTACACCTTC.

This chain links TRBV7-4 with TRBJ2-2; 7 nucleotides align to TRBD1. Per the germline V gene, CDR1 is SGHVT and CDR2 is SQSDAQ. Germline trimming cut 5 bases from V and 1 base from J; bases unmatched to any gene: 4. This CDR3 region has 15 residues. The CDR3 loop reads CASSRQGENTGELFF. The DNA for the CDR3 is TGTGCCAGCAGCCGACAGGGAGAGAACACCGGGGAGCTGTTTTTT.

This clonotype showed up many times. The chain has TRBV7-8 and TRBJ1-1; no clear D. Germline CDR1 is SGHVS and CDR2 is FQNEAQ. The V end lost 1 base, the J end lost 0 bases, and 12 bases lay between the germline ends. This CDR3 comprises 16 residues. As DNA, the CDR3 is TGTGCCAGCAGCTTAGGGTTCGGAGCAATGAACACTGAAGCTTTCTTT. Its protein product is CASSLGFGAMNTEAFF. The full variable domain, completed using reference TRBV7-8 and TRBJ1-1, is GAGVSQSPRYKVAKRGQDVALRCDPISGHVSLFWYQQALGQGPEFLTYFQNEAQLDKSGLPSDRFFAERPEGSVSTLKIQRTQQEDSAVYLCASSLGFGAMNTEAFFGQGTRLTVV.

V gene TRBV7-9 combines with J gene TRBJ2-3; 8 positions match TRBD2. CDR1 and CDR2 (germline): SEHNR, FQNEAQ (reference sequence). The V and J ends lost 7 bases and 6 bases, in that order; junction bases with no gene match: 6. CDR3 length equals 13 residues. CDR3 sequence: CASKSGGIDTQYF. Written as DNA, the CDR3 is TGTGCCAGCAAAAGCGGGGGAATCGATACGCAGTATTTT. Full variable domain (remainder filled in from reference TRBV7-9 and TRBJ2-3): DTGVSQNPRHKITKRGQNVTFRCDPISEHNRLYWYRQTLGQGPEFLTYFQNEAQLEKSRLLSDRFSAERPKGSFSTLEIQRTEQGDSAMYLCASKSGGIDTQYFGPGTRLTVL.

Of note for this clonotype: This may come from a read error, since a much larger clone is one base off. This chain connects TRBV3-1 to TRBJ1-5; D remains ambiguous. The CDR3 consists of 14 residues. Germline V CDR1 and CDR2: LGHDT, YNNKEL (reference sequence). The CDR3 nucleotides are TGTGCCAGCAACCAAGAGACCCGGGGACAGCCCCAGCATTTT. Encoded protein: CASNQETRGQPQHF.

This clonotype was recorded at least ten times. The V and J genes are TRBV7-8 and TRBJ2-2, with 7 positions matching TRBD2. In germline, CDR1 is SGHVS, CDR2 FQNEAQ. The CDR3 sequence is 15 residues long. V was clipped by 5 bases and J by 0 bases; unmatched bases: 3. The CDR3 nucleotides are TGTGCCAGCAGCACGGGAGGAGCGAACACCGGGGAGCTGTTTTTT. Its translation is CASSTGGANTGELFF.

The gene calls are TRBV19 and TRBJ2-2; TRBD1 matches 9 bases. The CDR3 covers 15 residues. V dropped 5 bases and J dropped 5; count of bases not matched to a gene: 6. CDR1 and CDR2 from the germline V gene are LNHDA and SQIVND (reference sequence). CDR3 coding DNA: TGTGCCAGTAGTGTCGGGACAGGGCGAACCGGGGAGCTGTTTTTT. Encoded protein: CASSVGTGRTGELFF.

This clonotype was seen more than once but under ten times. This chain uses TRBV7-7 with TRBJ2-3; D is unclear. The V gene's germline CDR1 is SSHAT and CDR2 FNYEAQ (reference sequence). Trimming removed 5 bases at V and 4 bases at J, with 16 bases between. The CDR3 runs to 15 residues. CDR3 sequence reads: CASSEQPGRADTQYF. The DNA for the CDR3 is TGTGCCAGCAGCGAACAACCGGGTAGGGCAGATACGCAGTATTTT.

The rearrangement joins TRBV19 to TRBJ1-1; maybe TRBD1 (5 bases). This CDR3 is built from 14 residues. V was trimmed by 9 bases and J by 0 bases, leaving 14 bases between them. The germline gives CDR1 LNHDA, CDR2 SQIVND (reference sequence). The CDR3 protein is CASSSGTVNTEAFF. For the CDR3, the DNA is TGTGCCAGCTCCTCCGGGACGGTGAACACTGAAGCTTTCTTT.

This clonotype was detected once. The chain recombines TRBV7-3 with TRBJ2-7; possible D gene TRBD2, 5 bases. Germline CDR1 and CDR2: SGHTA and FQGTGA. This CDR3 has 15 residues. Trimming took 2 bases from V and 3 from J, leaving 14 bases between them. This CDR3 is CASSLSAGVLYEQYF. In DNA, the CDR3 is TGTGCCAGCAGCTTATCAGCCGGGGTACTCTACGAGCAGTACTTC.

The V gene is TRBV7-6, the J gene TRBJ1-3; D gene unclear. V was cut by 3 bases and J by 9 bases, with 9 bases left in between. Per the germline V gene, CDR1 is SGHVS and CDR2 is FNYEAQ. This CDR3 region has 12 residues. CDR3 protein: CASSFGTGTIYF. DNA of the CDR3: TGTGCCAGCAGCTTCGGTACGGGCACCATATATTTT.